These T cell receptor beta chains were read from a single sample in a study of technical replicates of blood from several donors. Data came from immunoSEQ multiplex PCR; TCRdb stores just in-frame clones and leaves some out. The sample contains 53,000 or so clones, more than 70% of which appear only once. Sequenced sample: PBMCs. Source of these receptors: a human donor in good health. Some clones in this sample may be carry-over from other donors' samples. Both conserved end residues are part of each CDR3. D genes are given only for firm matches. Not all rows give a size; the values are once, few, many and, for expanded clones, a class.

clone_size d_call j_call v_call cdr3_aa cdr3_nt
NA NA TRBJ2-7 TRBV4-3 CASSQDNLSPLGQYF TGCGCCAGCAGCCAAGATAACCTTTCCCCCCTCGGGCAGTACTTC
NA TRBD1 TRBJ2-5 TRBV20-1 CSATGQGEVDF TGCAGTGCTACGGGACAGGGGGAAGTGGACTTC
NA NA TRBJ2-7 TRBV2 CASSAIDSYEQYF TGTGCCAGCAGTGCCATTGACAGCTACGAGCAGTACTTC
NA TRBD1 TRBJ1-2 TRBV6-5 CASSEETGTYGYTF TGTGCCAGCAGTGAAGAGACAGGGACTTATGGCTACACCTTC
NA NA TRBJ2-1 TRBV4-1 CASSQDPASKEQFF TGCGCCAGCAGCCAAGATCCGGCTAGTAAGGAGCAGTTCTTC
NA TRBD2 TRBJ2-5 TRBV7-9 CASSSASGQETQYF TGTGCCAGCAGCTCCGCTAGCGGCCAAGAGACCCAGTACTTC
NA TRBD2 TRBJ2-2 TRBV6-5 CASSDGTSEAGELFF TGTGCCAGCAGCGACGGGACTAGCGAGGCCGGGGAGCTGTTTTTT
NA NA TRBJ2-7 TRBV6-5 CASRKYRDSYEQYF TGTGCCAGCAGGAAGTACAGGGACTCCTACGAGCAGTACTTC
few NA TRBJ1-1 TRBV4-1 CASSQDPTDRTEAFF TGCGCCAGCAGCCAAGATCCCACTGATCGCACTGAAGCTTTCTTT
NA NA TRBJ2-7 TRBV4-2 CASSSRADEQYF TGTGCCAGCAGCTCGAGGGCGGACGAGCAGTACTTC
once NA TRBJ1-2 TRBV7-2 CASSPEGRGYGYTF TGTGCCAGCAGTCCCGAAGGGAGAGGGTATGGCTACACCTTC
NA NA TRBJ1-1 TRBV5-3 CAKEGLSEAFF TGTGCCAAGGAGGGGTTGTCTGAAGCTTTCTTT
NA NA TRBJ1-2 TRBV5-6 CASSMALNPYGYTF TGTGCCAGCAGCATGGCCCTAAACCCCTATGGCTACACCTTC
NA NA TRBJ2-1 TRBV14 CASSRDFGDEQFF TGTGCCAGCAGCCGGGACTTTGGGGATGAGCAGTTCTTC
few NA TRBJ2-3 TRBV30 CAWSAPSTQYF TGTGCCTGGAGTGCCCCTAGTACGCAGTATTTT
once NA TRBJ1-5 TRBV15 CATSRLLRGPQHF TGTGCCACCAGCAGGTTACTGCGCGGACCCCAGCATTTT
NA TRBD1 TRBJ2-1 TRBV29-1 CSVDGQGNSYNEQFF TGCAGCGTTGATGGACAGGGGAATTCCTACAATGAGCAGTTCTTC
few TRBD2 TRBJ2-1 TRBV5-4 CASSPGLAGFNEQFF TGTGCCAGCAGCCCCGGGCTAGCGGGCTTCAATGAGCAGTTCTTC
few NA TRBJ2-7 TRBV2 CASKGTPSSYEQYF TGTGCCAGCAAAGGGACACCGAGCTCCTACGAGCAGTACTTC
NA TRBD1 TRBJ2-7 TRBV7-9 CASRSGQGPSYEQYF TGTGCCAGCAGATCGGGACAGGGCCCCTCCTACGAGCAGTACTTC
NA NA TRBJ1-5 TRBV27 CASSSTSTRGIQPQHF TGTGCCAGCAGTTCTACCTCGACACGGGGTATACAGCCCCAGCATTTT
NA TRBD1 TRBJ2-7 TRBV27 CASRTRDSSYEQYF TGTGCCAGCAGAACACGGGACAGCTCCTACGAGCAGTACTTC
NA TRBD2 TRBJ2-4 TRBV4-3 CASSQDWAGGEMGIQYF TGCGCCAGCAGCCAAGATTGGGCGGGAGGGGAGATGGGCATTCAGTACTTC
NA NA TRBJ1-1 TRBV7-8 CASSPNAVGEAFF TGTGCCAGCAGCCCCAACGCGGTCGGAGAAGCTTTCTTT
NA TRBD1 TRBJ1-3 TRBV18 CASSPEQGQGNTIYF TGTGCCAGCTCACCGGAGCAGGGACAGGGAAACACCATATATTTT
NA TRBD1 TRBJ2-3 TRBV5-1 CASSWGQGGTDTQYF TGCGCCAGCAGCTGGGGACAGGGAGGCACAGATACGCAGTATTTT
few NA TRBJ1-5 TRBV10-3 CAISAQNSNQPQHF TGTGCCATCAGTGCTCAGAATAGCAATCAGCCCCAGCATTTT
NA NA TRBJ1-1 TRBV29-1 CSVVRDTEAFF TGCAGCGTTGTCCGGGACACTGAAGCTTTCTTT
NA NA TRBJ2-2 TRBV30 CAWSVRGTGELFF TGTGCCTGGAGTGTACGAGGGACCGGGGAGCTGTTTTTT
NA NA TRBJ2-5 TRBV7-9 CASQREETQYF TGTGCCAGCCAGCGGGAAGAGACCCAGTACTTC
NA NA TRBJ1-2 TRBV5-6 CASSLVSGQNYGYTF TGTGCCAGCAGCTTGGTTAGTGGACAAAACTATGGCTACACCTTC
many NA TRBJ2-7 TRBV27 CASSFAGPSYEQYF TGTGCCAGCAGTTTTGCGGGTCCTTCCTACGAGCAGTACTTC
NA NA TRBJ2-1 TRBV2 CASSDGGGLSYNEQFF TGTGCCAGCAGTGACGGCGGGGGCCTTTCCTACAATGAGCAGTTCTTC